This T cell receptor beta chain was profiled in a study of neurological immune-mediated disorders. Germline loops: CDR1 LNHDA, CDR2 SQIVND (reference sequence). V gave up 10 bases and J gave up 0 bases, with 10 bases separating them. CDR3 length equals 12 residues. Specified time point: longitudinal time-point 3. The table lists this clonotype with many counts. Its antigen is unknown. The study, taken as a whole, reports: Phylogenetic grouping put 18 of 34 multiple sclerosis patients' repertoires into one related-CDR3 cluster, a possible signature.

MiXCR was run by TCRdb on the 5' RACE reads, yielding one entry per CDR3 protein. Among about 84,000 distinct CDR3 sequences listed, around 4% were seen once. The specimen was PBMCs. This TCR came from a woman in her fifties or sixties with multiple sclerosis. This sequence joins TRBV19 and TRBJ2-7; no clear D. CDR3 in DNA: TGTGCCACCCAATCGAGCTCCTACGAGCAGTACTTC. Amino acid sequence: CATQSSSYEQYF.